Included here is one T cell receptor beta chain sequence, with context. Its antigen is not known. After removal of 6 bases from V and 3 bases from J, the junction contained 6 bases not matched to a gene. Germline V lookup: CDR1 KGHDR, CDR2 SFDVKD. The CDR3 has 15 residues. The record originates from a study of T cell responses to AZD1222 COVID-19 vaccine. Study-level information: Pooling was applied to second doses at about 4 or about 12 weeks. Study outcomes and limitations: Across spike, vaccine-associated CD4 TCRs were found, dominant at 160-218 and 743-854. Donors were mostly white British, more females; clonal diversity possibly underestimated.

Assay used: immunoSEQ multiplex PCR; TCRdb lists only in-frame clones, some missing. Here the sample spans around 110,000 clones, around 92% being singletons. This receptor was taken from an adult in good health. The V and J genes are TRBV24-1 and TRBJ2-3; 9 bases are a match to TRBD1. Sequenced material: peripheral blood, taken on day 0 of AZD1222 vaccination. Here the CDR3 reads CATSRQGDMTDTQYF. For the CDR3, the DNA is TGTGCCACCAGTCGACAGGGGGATATGACAGATACGCAGTATTTT.